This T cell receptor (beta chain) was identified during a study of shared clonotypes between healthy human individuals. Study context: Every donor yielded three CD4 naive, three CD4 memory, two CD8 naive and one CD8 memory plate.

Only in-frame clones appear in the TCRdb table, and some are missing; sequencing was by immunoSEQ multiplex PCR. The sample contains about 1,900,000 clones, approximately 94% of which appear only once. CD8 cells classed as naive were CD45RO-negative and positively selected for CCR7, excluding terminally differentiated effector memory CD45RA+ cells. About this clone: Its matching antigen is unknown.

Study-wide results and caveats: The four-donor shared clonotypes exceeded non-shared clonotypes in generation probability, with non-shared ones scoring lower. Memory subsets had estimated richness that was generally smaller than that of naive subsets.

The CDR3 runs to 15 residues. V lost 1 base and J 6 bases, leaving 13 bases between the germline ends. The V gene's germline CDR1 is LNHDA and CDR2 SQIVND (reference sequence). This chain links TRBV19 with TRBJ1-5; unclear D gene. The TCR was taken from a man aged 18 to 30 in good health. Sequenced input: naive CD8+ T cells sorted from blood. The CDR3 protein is CASSIGGTPRQPQHF. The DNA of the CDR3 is TGTGCCAGTAGTATAGGAGGCACCCCACGTCAGCCCCAGCATTTT.